The text below deals with one T cell receptor beta chain. What it recognizes is unknown. Some clones are missing from TCRdb's copy, which holds only in-frame ones; the method was immunoSEQ multiplex PCR. Found here are 150,000 to 200,000 clones, roughly 89% of them singletons; the top ten hold 1.4%. These data come from a study of cytomegalovirus exposure and HLA in healthy donors. The CDR3 sequence is 12 residues long. The ends were cut back, 0 bases at V and 5 bases at J, with 5 bases in the middle. The germline V gene has CDR1 MGHRA and CDR2 YSYEKL. Study-wide results and limits: It was 150 to 200 TCR beta chains that were listed as cytomegalovirus-associated. For most TCR sequences rarity was the rule, although some public TCRs occurred in many donors. Reports indicated that the classifier achieved high specificity and sensitivity in diagnosing cytomegalovirus status.

This receptor was taken from a woman under 40 in good health and CMV-seronegative. The sequenced sample was PBMCs. This rearrangement joins TRBV4-1 to TRBJ2-7, with a tentative D call TRBD2 (5 bases). The CDR3, as DNA: TGCGCCAGCAGCCAAGACGGGGACGAGCAGTACTTC. It specifies CASSQDGDEQYF.